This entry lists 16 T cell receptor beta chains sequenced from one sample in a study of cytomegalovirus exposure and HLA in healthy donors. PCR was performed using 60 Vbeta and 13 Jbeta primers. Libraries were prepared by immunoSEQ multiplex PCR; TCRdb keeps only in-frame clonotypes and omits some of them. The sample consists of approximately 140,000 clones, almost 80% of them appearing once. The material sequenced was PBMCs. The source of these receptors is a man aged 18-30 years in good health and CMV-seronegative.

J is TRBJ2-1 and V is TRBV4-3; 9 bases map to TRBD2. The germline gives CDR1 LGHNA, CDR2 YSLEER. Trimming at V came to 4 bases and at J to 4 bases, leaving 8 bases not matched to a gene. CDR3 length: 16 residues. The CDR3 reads CASSLGLAGRYNEQFF. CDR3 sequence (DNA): TGCGCCAGCAGCCTTGGCCTAGCGGGGAGGTACAATGAGCAGTTCTTC.

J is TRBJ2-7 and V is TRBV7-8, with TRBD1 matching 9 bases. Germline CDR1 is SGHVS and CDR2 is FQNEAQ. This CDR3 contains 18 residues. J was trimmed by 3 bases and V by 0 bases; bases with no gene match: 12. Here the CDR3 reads CASSLAAKQGAPRYEQYF. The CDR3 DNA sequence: TGTGCCAGCAGCTTAGCAGCTAAACAGGGGGCACCCCGCTACGAGCAGTACTTC.

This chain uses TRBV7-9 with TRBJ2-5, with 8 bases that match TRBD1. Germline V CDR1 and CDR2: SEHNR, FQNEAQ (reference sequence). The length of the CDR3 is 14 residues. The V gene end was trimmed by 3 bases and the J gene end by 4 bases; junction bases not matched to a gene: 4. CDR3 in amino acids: CASSFRGQAETQYF. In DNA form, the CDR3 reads TGTGCCAGCAGCTTCAGGGGACAGGCAGAGACCCAGTACTTC.

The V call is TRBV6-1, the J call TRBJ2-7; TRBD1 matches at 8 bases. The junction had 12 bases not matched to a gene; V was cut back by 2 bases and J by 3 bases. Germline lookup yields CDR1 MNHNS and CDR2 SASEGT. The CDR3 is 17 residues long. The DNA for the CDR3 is TGTGCCAGCAGTGAAAAAGGTTTCGGGACAGGTTTCTACGAGCAGTACTTC. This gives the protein CASSEKGFGTGFYEQYF.

The CDR3 DNA is TGTGCCAGCAGCTTAGTCGGGGGGCCCCAGCATTTT. Translation: CASSLVGGPQHF. V and J are TRBV7-9 and TRBJ1-5; weak D call: TRBD1 (5 bases). V was cut by 1 base and J by 9 bases, with 7 bases left in between. This CDR3 spans 12 amino acids. The germline V gene encodes CDR1 SEHNR and CDR2 FQNEAQ (reference sequence).

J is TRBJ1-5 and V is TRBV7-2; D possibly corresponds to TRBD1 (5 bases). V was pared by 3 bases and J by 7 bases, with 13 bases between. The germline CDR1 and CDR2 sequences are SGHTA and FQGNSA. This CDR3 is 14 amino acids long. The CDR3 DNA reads TGTGCCAGCAGCTTGGGGGGTGAGGGACAGCCCCAGCATTTT. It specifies CASSLGGEGQPQHF.

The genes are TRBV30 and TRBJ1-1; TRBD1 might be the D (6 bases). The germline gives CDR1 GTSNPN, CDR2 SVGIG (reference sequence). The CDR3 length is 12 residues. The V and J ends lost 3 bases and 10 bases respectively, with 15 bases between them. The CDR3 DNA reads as TGTGCCTGGAGGGATATGGGGGCTGGAGCTTTCTTT. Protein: CAWRDMGAGAFF.

CDR3 protein: CASSPVGERENTQYF. The CDR3, as DNA: TGTGCCAGCAGCCCAGTTGGGGAGAGGGAAAATACGCAGTATTTT. The chain joins TRBV6-5 to TRBJ2-3, with D possibly being TRBD2 (5 bases). CDR1 is MNHEY, CDR2 SVGAGI, per germline. Deletions cut 6 bases from V and 7 bases from J, with 20 bases between. CDR3 size: 15 residues.

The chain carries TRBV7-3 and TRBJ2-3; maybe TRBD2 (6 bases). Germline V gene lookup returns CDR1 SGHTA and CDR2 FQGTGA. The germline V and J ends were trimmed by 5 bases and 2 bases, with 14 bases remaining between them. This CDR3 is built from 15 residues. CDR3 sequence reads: CASSIEAGLTDTQYF. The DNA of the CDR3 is TGTGCCAGCAGCATCGAGGCGGGGCTCACAGATACGCAGTATTTT.

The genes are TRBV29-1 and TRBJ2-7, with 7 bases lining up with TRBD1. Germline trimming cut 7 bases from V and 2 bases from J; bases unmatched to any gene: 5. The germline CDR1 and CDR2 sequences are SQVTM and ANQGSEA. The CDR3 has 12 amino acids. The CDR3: CSALTGPYEQYF. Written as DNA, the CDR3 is TGCAGCGCTCTGACAGGGCCCTACGAGCAGTACTTC.

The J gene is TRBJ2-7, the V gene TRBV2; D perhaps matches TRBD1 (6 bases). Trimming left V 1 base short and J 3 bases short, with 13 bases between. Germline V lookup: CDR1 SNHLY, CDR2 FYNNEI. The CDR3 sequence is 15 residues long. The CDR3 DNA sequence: TGTGCCAGCAGTGAAGGTGCAGGGGTTAGCTACGAGCAGTACTTC. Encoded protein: CASSEGAGVSYEQYF.

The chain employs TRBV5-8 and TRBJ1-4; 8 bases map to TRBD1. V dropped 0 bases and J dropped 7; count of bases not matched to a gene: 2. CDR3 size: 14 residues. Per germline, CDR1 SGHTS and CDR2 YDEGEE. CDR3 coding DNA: TGTGCCAGCAGCTTGGCAGGGGGCAGTGAAAAACTGTTTTTT. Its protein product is CASSLAGGSEKLFF.

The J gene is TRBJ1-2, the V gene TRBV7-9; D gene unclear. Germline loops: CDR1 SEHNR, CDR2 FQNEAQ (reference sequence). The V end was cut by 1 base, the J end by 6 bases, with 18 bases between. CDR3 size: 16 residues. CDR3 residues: CASSLGGLSGRHGYTF. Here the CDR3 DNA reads TGTGCCAGCAGCTTAGGAGGACTTTCAGGTCGGCATGGCTACACCTTC.

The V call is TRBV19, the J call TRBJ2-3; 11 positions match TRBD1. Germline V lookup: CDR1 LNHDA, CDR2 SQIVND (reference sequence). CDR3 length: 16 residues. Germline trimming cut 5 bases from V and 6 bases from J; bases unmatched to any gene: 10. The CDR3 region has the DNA TGTGCCAGTAGTGCCACCGGGACAGGGGGTAGTGATACGCAGTATTTT. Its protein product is CASSATGTGGSDTQYF.

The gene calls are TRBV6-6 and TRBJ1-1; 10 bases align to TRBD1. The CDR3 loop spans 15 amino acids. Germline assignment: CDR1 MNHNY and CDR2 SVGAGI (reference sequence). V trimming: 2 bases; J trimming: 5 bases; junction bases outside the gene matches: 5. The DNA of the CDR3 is TGTGCCAGCAGTTACCCTGACAGGGGGCGTACTGAAGCTTTCTTT. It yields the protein CASSYPDRGRTEAFF.

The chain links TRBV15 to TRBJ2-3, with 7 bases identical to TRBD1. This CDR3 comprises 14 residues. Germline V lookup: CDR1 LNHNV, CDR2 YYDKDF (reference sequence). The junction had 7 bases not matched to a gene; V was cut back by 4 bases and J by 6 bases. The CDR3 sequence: CATSKRTGPDTQYF. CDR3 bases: TGTGCCACCAGCAAAAGGACAGGTCCTGATACGCAGTATTTT.